The present T cell receptor beta chain was sequenced within a study of Ad26.COV2.S vaccination and SARS-CoV-2 variants (dated by TCRdb to the early 2020s). Some background on the complete study: Donors in the vaccine arm were drawn from COV1001, a multicentre, randomized, double-blind, placebo-controlled phase I-IIa trial testing Ad26.COV2.S in healthy adults. Ad26.COV2.S was administered intramuscularly at 5 x 10^10 or 1 x 10^11 viral particles, either as a single shot or as two shots given 56 days apart. TCRbeta repertoire sequencing served as the tool for gauging how specific and how broad the SARS-CoV-2-reactive T cell receptors were following Ad26.COV2.S vaccination. A total of 32 samples were included in the TCR-sequenced set, comprising around 20 Ad26.COV2.S vaccine recipients, 5 placebo recipients and 8 SARS-CoV-2 convalescent individuals. Trial participants were randomized into five groups of five: low-dose or high-dose Ad26.COV2.S given once or twice, or placebo on both occasions. Investigators did not know the trial group allocation while performing experiments and assessing outcomes. Results the study describes overall, beyond this receptor: Comparable non-spike TCR breadth was observed between vaccine and placebo recipients, consistent with only spike being contained in the vaccine. The authors noted that total T cell responses may have been underestimated by the TCR breadth and depth analyses. Ad26.COV2.S recipients had higher spike-specific TCR breadth than placebo recipients (P = 0.0014). Substantial breadth of spike-specific CD8+ and CD4+ T cell responses was reported after vaccination. Comparing responses between vaccine doses or regimens was not something the study was powered to do.

The immunoSEQ Assay was the method used to sequence TCRbeta CDR3 regions. After extraction, genomic DNA underwent amplification by bias-controlled multiplex PCR, followed by high-throughput sequencing. The study's processing was this. To quantify the absolute abundance of every unique TCRbeta CDR3 region, sequences were collapsed and filtered. T cell fraction was estimated by normalizing TCRbeta template counts to usable DNA, with usable DNA measured through amplification of reference genes found in all nucleated cells. Repertoire TCRs were annotated as SARS-CoV-2-specific when V gene, CDR3 amino acid sequence and J gene were exactly matched to a known reactive TCR set. The reference SARS-CoV-2 TCR set came from MIRA and was filtered for enrichment in COVID-19-positive ImmuneCODE repertoires, removing public or cross-reactive TCRs. Using the MIRA antigens, annotated TCRs were further analysed by specific ORF or by position within an ORF. Breadth was defined as the number of annotated unique rearrangements divided by the total number of unique productive rearrangements, and depth was defined as the summed frequency of the annotated unique rearrangements. TCR breadth was compared between groups using two-sided Wilcoxon rank-sum tests. The table was pulled from immuneACCESS by TCRdb, which kept in-frame rearrangements only. Such tables lose some clones; where checked, under half of the loss comes from unresolved V genes, and the rest has no known cause. The V and J calls and clone size are taken from that table; D and trimming were inferred from the DNA. Counted in this sample were about 350,000 clones; around 89% of them appeared once. The ten largest account for approximately 5% of the sample.

The CDR3 sequence holds 16 residues, the cysteine and phenylalanine included. CDR3 DNA is the only sequence kept; it has 48 bases, read in frame from the first base. From a lookup of the germline V gene (reference sequence), CDR1 and CDR2 are SEHNR and FQNEAQ. V and J are truncated by 5 bases and 4 bases respectively, leaving an intervening sequence of 20 bases. The treatment or condition label here, explained by the study, means: roughly 20 received Ad26.COV2.S at low or high dose, single or two shots; 5 received placebo; per-sample allocation not given. Repertoires of vaccine and placebo recipients were sequenced from samples collected on day 63 after the first injection. Cohort 1b enrolled some 25 adults aged 18-55 years at a single site in Boston, USA, between 29 July and 7 August 2020. As a vaccine, Ad26.COV2.S was a replication-incompetent adenovirus type 26 vector that expressed a prefusion-stabilized SARS-CoV-2 spike protein derived from the original Wuhan strain.

In the case of this clone: No antigen is known for it. No clone much larger than this one lies a single base away; base qualities are absent.

Rearrangement joined TRBV7-9 to TRBJ1-2; TRBD1 might be the D gene, on 5 matching bases. The clonotype was recovered from a person aged 18-65 years who received the Ad26.COV2.S COVID-19 vaccine or a placebo. Sequenced here: peripheral blood, sampled in a trial of Ad26.COV2.S vaccine versus placebo. The DNA is TGTGCCAGCAGCGACAACTGGGACTCCACTGGCTATGGCTACACCTTC. Its coded protein is CASSDNWDSTGYGYTF.